This record looks at one TCR beta chain sequence and its context. Original data processing: Reference gene primer amplification in the assay estimated nucleated cell counts. The method was immunoSEQ multiplex PCR; TCRdb's version includes in-frame clones alone and lacks a portion of them. That table furnishes V, J and clone size, whereas the DNA furnished D and trimming. The sample holds 150,000 or so clones, approximately 70% seen once. This specimen belongs to a study of blood T cell repertoires in COVID-19. Whole-study context: Donors in the United States, Italy and Spain gave samples during acute or convalescent COVID-19. The analysed material was cDNA or gDNA that came from T cells, B-cell-depleted T cells, or PBMCs.

There are 15 residues in the CDR3. Germline CDR1 is SGHKS and CDR2 is YYEKEE (reference sequence). Losses at the gene ends were 3 bases for V and 6 bases for J; bases not matched to a gene: 3. What was sequenced was peripheral blood. This sequence joins TRBV5-5 and TRBJ2-2; TRBD1 agrees at 12 bases. The origin of this receptor is a woman between 65 and 79 years old with acute or convalescent COVID-19. In DNA form, the CDR3 reads TGTGCCAGCAGCTGGGACAGGGGGCTGGCCGGGGAGCTGTTTTTT. As protein: CASSWDRGLAGELFF.